The T cell receptor (beta chain) described here comes from a study of Graves' ophthalmopathy and Graves' hyperthyroidism. There are 15 residues in the CDR3. Trimming left V 6 bases short and J 4 bases short, with 19 bases between. CDR1 and CDR2 from the germline V gene are MDHEN and SYDVKM. This clonotype was found many times. The TCR beta CDR3 regions underwent amplification from RNA transcripts. Second-round multiplex PCR followed a first-round RT-PCR using HTBI primers. Using its own MiXCR run on the multiplex PCR reads, TCRdb lists one record per CDR3 protein. This table holds about half a million distinct CDR3 sequences, 13% to 15% found once.

The rearrangement uses TRBV28 and TRBJ2-7, with D perhaps TRBD1 (7 bases). The sequence came from a woman under 40 with Graves' ophthalmopathy. Material: blood. The CDR3 DNA reads TGTGCCAGCAGCCCCCCGAGACAGGGAGGTTACGAGCAGTACTTC. Protein: CASSPPRQGGYEQYF.